This TCR beta chain is drawn from a study of blood T cell repertoires in COVID-19. Overall study context: From the United States, Italy and Spain came samples of acute and convalescent COVID-19. Sources were T cells, B-cell-depleted T cells, or PBMCs; the material itself was cDNA or gDNA.

Original processing methods: Nucleated cell counts were estimated from reference gene primer amplification. Some clones are missing from TCRdb's copy, which holds only in-frame ones; the method was immunoSEQ multiplex PCR. V and J calls and clone size are those listed in that table; D and trimming were worked out from the DNA. This repertoire shows 65,000 to 75,000 clones, 89% found once; its top ten account for 4.5% to 5%. V lost 4 bases to trimming and J lost 6 bases; unmatched junction nucleotides: 6. From germline, CDR1 is SGHDT and CDR2 YYEEEE. The CDR3 sequence is 14 residues long. The chain is built from TRBV5-6 and TRBJ1-5, with TRBD1 matching over 8 bases. The receptor was derived from a woman in her fifties or sixties with active COVID-19. The sample comprised peripheral blood. The CDR3 here is CASSLWTGSQPQHF. In DNA, the CDR3 is TGTGCCAGCAGCCTATGGACAGGGTCTCAGCCCCAGCATTTT.